The present T cell receptor (beta chain) was sequenced within a study of human T cells and chemical hapten exposure. Time point reported: patch test 2, 6 weeks after DPC sensitization. Specified treatment: therapeutic diphenylcyclopropenone sensitization with weekly scalp DPC. Trimming at V came to 0 bases and at J to 8 bases, leaving 6 bases not matched to a gene. CDR3 length: 16 amino acids. Germline V gives CDR1 LGHNA, CDR2 YSLEER. This clonotype has ten or more counts. TCRdb reanalysed the RACE reads using MiXCR and keeps one entry per CDR3 protein. The data hold fewer than 100,000 distinct CDR3 sequences, with around 9.3% observed a single time.

This TCR was sampled from a woman aged 40 to 50 with alopecia areata. Some clones in this sample may be carry-over from other donors' samples. V gene TRBV4-3 combines with J gene TRBJ2-1, with 11 nucleotides matching TRBD2. This specimen consisted of whole blood, obtained in connection with sensitization to the hapten diphenylcyclopropenone (DPC). CDR3 coding DNA: TGCGCCAGCAGCCAAGATACTAGCGGGAGTTATTATGAGCAGTTCTTC. This sequence encodes CASSQDTSGSYYEQFF.